The text below deals with one TCR beta chain. Its antigen is unknown. No much larger clone exists at a distance of one base, and base qualities are not known. These data come from a study of cytomegalovirus exposure and HLA in healthy donors listed by TCRdb under 2017. Background for the entire study: According to an earlier analysis of 587 of the donors, about 179 million T cells yielded some 120 million unique TCR beta sequences and 250 to 350 Gb of sequence data. Around 330 gigabases of sequencing data and around 80 million unique TCR sequences made up an early release that covered 500 to 700 HLA-typed donors. The genetic ancestry cluster associated with self-reported Caucasian donors included over 80% of the roughly 360 genotyped donors. The study aimed to test whether cataloging public T cell receptors could reveal signatures of past pathogen exposure. The T cell repertoires of 670 or so subjects were profiled by immunosequencing and related to cytomegalovirus serostatus. Along with the approximately 600-subject first cohort, a separate validation cohort of 120 different subjects was used. To predict cytomegalovirus infection status, the study combined high-throughput TCR immunosequencing, statistical association of individual TCRs with disease status, and machine learning. To study patterns of TCR occurrence, a later analysis re-analyzed previously published TCR beta repertoires from 600 to 750 donors and added high-resolution HLA genotyping. In the later analysis, no new phenotypic data were used to find candidate immune exposures; instead, reliance was placed on TCR beta sequences and their occurrence across donors. In an earlier analysis of 587 of the donors, high-throughput TCR beta sequencing was used to judge whether each TCR beta V gene segment behaved as functional or pseudogenic. Donor age, sex, ethnicity and CMV serostatus were collected together with the repertoire data. A later genetic analysis used genome-wide SNP genotypes for about 65% of the roughly 670 donors, treating that subset as a discovery cohort. All discovery cohort repertoires had been generated on a single sequencing platform. HLA typing covered class I and class II loci at four-digit resolution. The number of typed donors differed by locus: about 620-640 for A, B, C, DRB1 and DQB1; 522 for DQA1; approximately 610 for DPA1; and roughly 470 for DPB1. Roughly five DR-DQ haplotypes were handled as single units for association and clustering, since linkage in the cohort was strong. On average, around 230,000 unique TCR beta nucleotide sequences were sequenced per donor among about 400 genotyped donors of the cohort, with roughly 18% of those sequences being non-productive.

The library was prepared using the immunoSEQ multiplex PCR assay. The multiplex PCR relied on a mix of 60 forward primers for TCR Vbeta segments and 13 reverse primers for TCR Jbeta segments. The CDR3 region of rearranged TCR beta genes was amplified from genomic DNA with a multiplex PCR assay. On the Illumina HiSeq System, the amplified TCR beta libraries were sequenced as 87-base-pair reads. Per the original workflow: Across the 670 or so repertoires, a later analysis counted about 81 million unique TCR beta chains, 8.5 million to 12 million of which were shared by at least two donors. Raw reads were error-corrected and collapsed into unique sequences by a nearest-neighbor algorithm in which closely related sequences were merged to remove PCR and sequencing errors. V, D and J gene segments were assigned by aligning CDR3 sequences to IMGT reference sequences. For a sequence to be retained, a match of at least six nucleotides to both a V gene segment and a J gene segment was required. Rearrangements were classified as productive when the CDR3 lacked stop codons and remained in frame with V and J, and all other rearrangements were classified as non-productive. CDR3 was defined according to IMGT convention as the region running from the second conserved V-encoded cysteine to the conserved J-encoded phenylalanine. Sequences without an unambiguous match to a single V gene segment were excluded from the earlier analysis of several hundred of the donors. An earlier analysis of fewer than 750 of the donors classified V segments as functional when productive rearrangements were above 56.7% and as segregating when the standard deviation between donors was above 5%. A statistical classification framework was built for diagnosing cytomegalovirus status from the catalog of TCR beta chain sequences. V and J gene assignment, in a later analysis, came from comparing TCR nucleotide sequences with IMGT/GENE-DB human TR gene sequences. The TCRdist pipeline was used in a later analysis to assign CDR3 sequences and most-parsimonious VDJ recombination scenarios. A later analysis defined each TCR beta chain by its CDR3 amino acid sequence plus V-gene family, and excluded reads lacking a unique V-gene family. A later analysis removed 592 highly shared, low-generation-probability nucleotide sequences to deal with suspected cross-contamination and a sequencing artifact. In a later analysis, a clonal expansion index was calculated for each public chain from normalized within-repertoire ranks of inferred template counts. In a later analysis, generation probabilities were computed using a VDJ recombination model fitted to out-of-frame rearrangements, and the results were checked against IGoR. Hypergeometric tests were used in a later analysis to score TCR-TCR, TCR-HLA and TCR-CMV co-occurrence, with a repertoire-size bias correction applied to the TCR pairs. To estimate false discovery rates, a later analysis permuted the HLA or CMV assignments 20 times. In a later analysis, co-occurring TCRs were grouped using DBSCAN, and TCRdist sequence similarity was added for clustering within HLA-allele-positive subsets. Repertoires with fewer than 30,000 or more than 120,000 public chains were left out of co-occurrence clustering, as were about 5 repertoires with anomalous nucleotide sharing. The immuneACCESS repertoire file appears here via TCRdb, limited to in-frame rearrangements. These files lack a portion of the clones; in checked studies, under half of the deficit traces to unresolved V genes, and the cause of the others is not known. Clone size and V and J calls were adopted from that table, with D and trimming inferred from the DNA. For this sample the table gives approximately 180,000 clones, of which just under 85% were detected only once. The ten most abundant clones make up 4.5% to 5.5% of the sample.

The CDR3 holds 18 amino acids from the cysteine to the phenylalanine. The retained sequence is limited to the CDR3, 54 bases, with the frame set at the first base. CDR1 MNHEY and CDR2 SMNVEV were looked up in the germline V gene (reference sequence). From V the trimming removes 6 bases and from J it removes 3 bases, while the gene matches leave 14 bases of the junction unaccounted for. The cohort was made up of 666 healthy bone marrow donors. At the time of sampling, all cohort members were nominally healthy, though unrecorded immune exposures were likely present. The donor tested CMV seropositive, placing the donor among the 290 or so seropositive members of the cohort. A peripheral blood sample was provided by each donor, and peripheral blood mononuclear cells were used for TCR beta sequencing. Genomic DNA was extracted from the blood cell samples with the Qiagen DNeasy Blood Extraction Kit. On the study overall, not on this receptor specifically: In a later analysis, HLA-associated TCR beta chains showed more clonal expansion and lower generation probabilities than non-associated chains that were equally common. CMV serostatus was the only immune exposure information available for the cohort. Correlated functional status among segregating V segments might be attributable to linkage disequilibrium, but an unknown experimental factor could not be ruled out. Broadly in line with IMGT annotations, most TCR beta V segments showed up in productive rearrangements about 90% or about 30% of the time in an earlier analysis of 587 of the donors. A few of the identified cytomegalovirus-associated TCR beta chains were confirmed in vitro to be specific for cytomegalovirus antigens. The 87-base-pair reads could not distinguish some IMGT-functional V segments, including TRBV6-2 and TRBV6-3, so those segments were excluded. In a later genetic analysis, a missense DCLRE1C variant was associated with V-gene and J-gene trimming of TCR beta chains, and the association was replicated in an independent cohort. Sequencing depth was assumed to be roughly uniform across donors in the presence/absence analyses, though that assumption may not hold. The cohort was sequenced for TCR beta chains only, and without alpha or paired-chain data the features that could be detected were limited. Strong co-occurrence of HLA alleles, especially DR and DQ, made assigning TCR associations to individual alleles difficult. The authors suggested that the approach could potentially be generalized to other disease states and immunological phenotypes. A group of highly shared sequence variants was considered likely to be a technical artifact of the sequencing pipeline. The classifier was reported to diagnose cytomegalovirus status with high specificity and sensitivity in both the original and validation cohorts. A further reported finding was that TCR beta sequences accurately predicted the HLA-A and HLA-B alleles for most subjects in the first cohort. Most CMV-associated TCR beta chains appeared to be HLA-restricted in a later analysis, and the HLA associations seemed to be driven largely by CMV exposure. In a later analysis, several top co-occurrence clusters were reported to appear linked to parvovirus B19, influenza, CMV and Epstein-Barr virus. While some public TCRs were present in many individuals, most TCR sequences turned up only very rarely across donors. Because counts were too low, about 17 rarely observed V segments, including chromosome 9 orphons, were excluded from the earlier analysis of some 590 of the donors. Specific HLA alleles were associated with around 18,000 TCR beta sequences at a false discovery rate of 0.05 in a later analysis. Compared with the approximately 670-donor mean, donors in an Asian-associated ancestry cluster had fewer N-insertions in productive TCRs, according to a later genetic analysis. Because HLA typing was unavailable for some donors at each locus, only the typed subset was used in association tests. The study gave a list of roughly 150 TCR beta chains associated with cytomegalovirus. A later analysis found that TCR association rates varied across HLA loci, with DRB1 alleles showing the most associated TCRs and HLA-C alleles the fewest.

The clonotype originates from a girl aged 10 to 17 in good health and CMV-seropositive. Specimen: PBMCs. The chain uses TRBV27 and TRBJ1-2, and TRBD1 aligns with 12 junction nucleotides. The CDR3 protein is CASSRTVGTGGLYYGYTF. The bases read TGTGCCAGCAGCCGTACGGTCGGGACAGGGGGCCTTTACTATGGCTACACCTTC.